The 6 T cell receptor beta chains presented below share a single source sample, sequenced in a study of chemoradiotherapy in HPV16-positive cancers. Generated by immunoSEQ multiplex PCR, the TCRdb table keeps only in-frame clones and is missing some. This table holds approximately 15,000 clones, around 88% found once. Sequencing used blood, obtained from a patient who underwent chemoradiotherapy. The receptors stem from a human donor with HPV-associated anogenital cancer.

This clone was detected only once. The chain recombines TRBV7-2 with TRBJ2-4; maybe TRBD1 (8 bases). The CDR3 has 14 amino acids. V was shortened by 4 bases and J by 7 bases, with 14 bases between the two germline ends. Germline CDR1 reads SGHTA; CDR2 reads FQGNSA. CDR3 protein: CASSSQQGGNIQYF. The CDR3 region has the DNA TGTGCCAGCAGCTCCCAACAGGGGGGGAACATTCAGTACTTC.

The genes are TRBV7-2 and TRBJ1-1; 7 nucleotides line up with TRBD1. Germline values: CDR1 SGHTA, CDR2 FQGNSA. The V and J ends lost 5 bases and 4 bases, in that order; junction bases with no gene match: 13. The CDR3 has 16 amino acids. The CDR3: CASSRPQGSIFTEAFF. In DNA, the CDR3 is TGTGCCAGCAGCCGACCACAGGGGTCAATCTTCACTGAAGCTTTCTTT.

The chain carries TRBV19 and TRBJ1-2; TRBD1 might be the D (6 bases). The germline CDR1 and CDR2 sequences are LNHDA and SQIVND (reference sequence). The ends were cut back, 6 bases at V and 3 bases at J, with 17 bases in the middle. CDR3 length equals 15 residues. CDR3 in DNA: TGTGCCAGTAGATCAACAGGGTCGGGTTACTATGGCTACACCTTC. Its protein is CASRSTGSGYYGYTF.

The chain links TRBV7-3 to TRBJ2-1, with TRBD2 identical over 10 bases. V trimming: 6 bases; J trimming: 1 base; junction bases outside the gene matches: 3. Germline lookup yields CDR1 SGHTA and CDR2 FQGTGA. The CDR3 extends over 15 amino acids. CDR3 coding DNA: TGTGCCAGCAGTTCGACTAGCGGGTCCTACAATGAGCAGTTCTTC. It specifies CASSSTSGSYNEQFF.

The chain joins TRBV28 to TRBJ2-7; D is possibly TRBD1 or TRBD2 (5 bases each). Germline CDR1 and CDR2: MDHEN and SYDVKM. The CDR3 extends over 14 amino acids. Trimming stripped 7 bases from V and 4 bases from J, with 17 bases between. Written as DNA, the CDR3 is TGTGCCAGCAAGCCAGGGAGTCGGCTTTACGAGCAGTACTTC. It is translated as CASKPGSRLYEQYF. The full variable domain, its missing parts supplied by reference TRBV28 and TRBJ2-7, is DVKVTQSSRYLVKRTGEKVFLECVQDMDHENMFWYRQDPGLGLRLIYFSYDVKMKEKGDIPEGYSVSREKKERFSLILESASTNQTSMYLCASKPGSRLYEQYFGPGTRLTVT.

The genes are TRBV5-8 and TRBJ1-2; D unresolved. The CDR3 sequence is 15 residues long. CDR1 and CDR2 (germline): SGHTS, YDEGEE. The V gene lost 2 bases and the J gene lost 5 bases, with 16 bases spanning the gap. Written as DNA, the CDR3 is TGTGCCAGCAGCTTCTCAGGTGACGGTCCTTATGGCTACACCTTC. This translates into CASSFSGDGPYGYTF.